This T cell receptor beta chain was sequenced during a study of blood T cell repertoires in COVID-19. Study context: COVID-19 samples, acute and convalescent, were from the United States, Italy and Spain.

In the original analysis: Nucleated cell counts were estimated from reference gene primer amplification. Measured with immunoSEQ multiplex PCR; TCRdb has only the in-frame clones, and not every one. The DNA was the basis for D and trimming; V, J and clone size are from that table. The sample lists 100,000 to 150,000 clones, approximately 85% occurring once. Seattle's cohort entered during active infection and was followed longitudinally. The source is a woman of 80 years or more with COVID-19, enrolled during active disease. The sequencing sample was made of peripheral blood.

The chain's CDR3 is CASSLEPGNFYEQYF. CDR3 bases: TGTGCCAGCAGCTTAGAACCCGGGAACTTCTACGAGCAGTACTTC. The chain recombines TRBV11-2 with TRBJ2-7, with D possibly being TRBD2 (5 bases). CDR3 size: 15 residues. The germline V gene encodes CDR1 SGHAT and CDR2 FQNNGV. Trimming stripped 0 bases from V and 3 bases from J, with 12 bases between.